The clone carrying this T cell receptor beta chain occurred a few times. This sample was taken from a study of blood T cells in healthy people across ages. Primed by a sample-barcoded 5' primer and a J-beta primer mix, a second PCR proceeded for about 7 to 12 cycles. Via MiXCR, TCRdb re-called the 5' RACE reads, giving one row per CDR3 protein. Found here are fewer than 900,000 distinct CDR3 sequences, roughly 43% of them singletons; the top ten hold 20% to 25%. Sequenced input: blood. The TCR was taken from a woman between 55 and 75 years old in good health.

CDR3 DNA: TGTGCCAGCAGGATAGGGACAGGGAACGAGCAGTACTTC. Its translation is CASRIGTGNEQYF. The gene calls are TRBV7-2 and TRBJ2-7, with TRBD1 identical over 9 bases. Germline-derived CDR1 and CDR2 are SGHTA and FQGNSA. The CDR3 extends over 13 amino acids. With V trimmed by 6 bases and J by 5 bases, 5 bases remained unmatched.